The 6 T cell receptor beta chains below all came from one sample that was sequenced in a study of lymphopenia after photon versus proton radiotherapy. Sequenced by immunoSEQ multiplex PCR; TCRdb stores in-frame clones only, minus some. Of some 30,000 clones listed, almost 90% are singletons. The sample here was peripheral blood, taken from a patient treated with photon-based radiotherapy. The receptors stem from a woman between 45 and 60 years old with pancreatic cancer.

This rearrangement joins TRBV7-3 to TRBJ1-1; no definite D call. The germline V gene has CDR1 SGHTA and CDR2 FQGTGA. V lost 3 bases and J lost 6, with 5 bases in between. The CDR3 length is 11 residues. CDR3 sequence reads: CASSFGAEAFF. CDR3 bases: TGTGCCAGCAGCTTTGGCGCTGAAGCTTTCTTT.

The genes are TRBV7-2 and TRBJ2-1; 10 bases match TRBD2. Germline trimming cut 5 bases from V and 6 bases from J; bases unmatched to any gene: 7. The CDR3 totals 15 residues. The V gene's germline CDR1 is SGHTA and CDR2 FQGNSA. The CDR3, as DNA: TGTGCCAGCAGCCGCGGGACTAGCGCCTTCAATGAGCAGTTCTTC. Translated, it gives CASSRGTSAFNEQFF.

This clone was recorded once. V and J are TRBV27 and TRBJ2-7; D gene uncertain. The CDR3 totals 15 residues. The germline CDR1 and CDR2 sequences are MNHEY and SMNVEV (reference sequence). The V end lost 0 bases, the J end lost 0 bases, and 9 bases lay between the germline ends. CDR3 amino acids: CASSLSVRSSYEQYF. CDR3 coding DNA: TGTGCCAGCAGTTTATCTGTCCGGAGCTCCTACGAGCAGTACTTC.

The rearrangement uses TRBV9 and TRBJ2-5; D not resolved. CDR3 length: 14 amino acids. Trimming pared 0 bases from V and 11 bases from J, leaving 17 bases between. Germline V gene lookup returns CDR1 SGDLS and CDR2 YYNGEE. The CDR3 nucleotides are TGTGCCAGCAGCGTAGCGACGCGAATCTTGGAGCAGTACTTC. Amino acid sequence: CASSVATRILEQYF.

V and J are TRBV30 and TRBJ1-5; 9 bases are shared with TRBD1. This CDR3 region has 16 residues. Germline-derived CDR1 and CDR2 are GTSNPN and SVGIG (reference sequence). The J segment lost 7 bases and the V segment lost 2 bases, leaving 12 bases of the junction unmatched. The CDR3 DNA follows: TGTGCCTGGAGTTGGGCGGGACATACAGGGGGCCAGCCCCAGCATTTT. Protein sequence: CAWSWAGHTGGQPQHF.

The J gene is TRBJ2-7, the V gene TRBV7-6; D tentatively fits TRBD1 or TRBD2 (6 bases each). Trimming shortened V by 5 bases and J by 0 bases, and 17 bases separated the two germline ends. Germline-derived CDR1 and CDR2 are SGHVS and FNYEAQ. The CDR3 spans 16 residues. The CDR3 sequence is CASSPRGDLLSYEQYF. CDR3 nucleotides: TGTGCCAGCAGCCCTAGGGGGGATCTCCTCTCCTACGAGCAGTACTTC. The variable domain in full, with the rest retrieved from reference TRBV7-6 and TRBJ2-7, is GAGVSQSPRYKVTKRGQDVALRCDPISGHVSLYWYRQALGQGPEFLTYFNYEAQQDKSGLPNDRFSAERPEGSISTLTIQRTEQRDSAMYRCASSPRGDLLSYEQYFGPGTRLTVT.